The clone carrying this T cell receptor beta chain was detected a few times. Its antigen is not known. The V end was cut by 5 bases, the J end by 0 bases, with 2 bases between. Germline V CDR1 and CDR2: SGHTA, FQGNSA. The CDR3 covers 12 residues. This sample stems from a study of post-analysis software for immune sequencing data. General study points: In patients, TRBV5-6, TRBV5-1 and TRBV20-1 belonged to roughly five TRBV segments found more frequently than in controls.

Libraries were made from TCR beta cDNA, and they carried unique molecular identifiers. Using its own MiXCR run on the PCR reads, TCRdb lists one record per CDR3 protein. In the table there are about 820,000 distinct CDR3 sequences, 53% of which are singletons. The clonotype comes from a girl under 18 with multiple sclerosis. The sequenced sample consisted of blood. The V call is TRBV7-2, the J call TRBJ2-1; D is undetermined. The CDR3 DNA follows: TGTGCCAGCAGCATCTCCTACAATGAGCAGTTCTTC. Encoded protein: CASSISYNEQFF.